This T cell receptor (beta chain) was identified during a study of blood T cell repertoires in COVID-19 (dated by TCRdb to about 2020). In the study overall: Collaborator samples came from the United States, Italy and Spain and covered acute and convalescent phases of COVID-19. The material from the prospective study consisted of cDNA or gDNA derived from T cells, B-cell-depleted T cells, or PBMCs. The dataset comprised deeply sampled blood TCRbeta repertoires from subjects exposed to, actively infected with, or recovered from COVID-19. A freely available public database, intended as a resource for researchers studying the immune response to SARS-CoV-2, is where the repertoires were released. The samples were drawn from the first 160 participants of the ongoing ImmuneRACE study and from 1,254 subjects provided by 6 global collaborators. Nearly every sample came with metadata listing a de-identified subject ID, COVID-19 status, age in years and sex. HLA class I and class II types, where available, came from metadata supplied by the sample provider rather than from assay-based typing. Study-wide conclusions, independent of this receptor: The amount of clinical and demographic metadata varied by source and participant and was provided uncurated.

TCRbeta CDR3 regions were amplified from genomic DNA using the immunoSEQ Assay, a bias-controlled multiplex PCR. For the original study's pipeline: Nucleated cell counts per sample were estimated from amplification of reference gene primers within the assay. Sequence reads were collapsed and filtered to measure the absolute abundance of every unique TCRbeta CDR3 rearrangement. For each sample, productive Simpson clonality was calculated as the square root of Simpson's diversity index over productive rearrangements. Drawn from immuneACCESS, this table holds only the in-frame rearrangements with V and J called that TCRdb kept. Clones are partly lost; checked studies trace under half to an unresolved V gene and leave the rest unexplained. V, J and clone size are taken as reported in that table, and D and trimming were inferred from the DNA itself. The sample has roughly 200,000 clones on record, 70% to 80% of them singletons. The ten largest clones add up to roughly 5.6% of the sample.

One collaborating source in Seattle enrolled patients while the patients were actively infected and followed the patients over time throughout the course of disease. Each collaborating institution followed its own protocols to collect whole blood in K2EDTA tubes. For TCRbeta analysis, collaborators shipped samples as frozen whole blood, isolated PBMCs, or DNA extracted from either of those sample types. This clone was found a few times. No cognate antigen has been identified for it. Base qualities are missing; no much larger clone stands one base away. As encoded in the germline V gene, CDR1 is KGHSH while CDR2 is LQKENI. The CDR3 spans 15 residues, from the cysteine through the phenylalanine. This entry keeps only the CDR3 DNA: 45 bases, framed from base 1. V and J are truncated by 0 bases and 7 bases respectively, leaving an intervening sequence of 12 bases.

Recombination linked TRBV18 to TRBJ2-2, with no reliable assignment of the D segment. The sample comprised peripheral blood. This TCR came from a woman in her 40s with COVID-19, enrolled during active disease. The sequenced DNA: TGTGCCAGCTCACCACCGTTGATCTCGGTCGGGGAGCTGTTTTTT. This sequence encodes CASSPPLISVGELFF.